This T cell receptor (beta chain) was profiled in a study of cytomegalovirus exposure and HLA in healthy donors. Germline assignment: CDR1 SGHVS and CDR2 FNYEAQ. CDR3 size: 16 residues. V trimming: 1 base; J trimming: 7 bases; junction bases outside the gene matches: 9. Only in-frame clones appear in the TCRdb table, and some are missing; sequencing was by immunoSEQ multiplex PCR. The sample includes tens of thousands of clones, around 94% seen only once; the top ten take approximately 1.5%. The sequence was obtained from a man aged 18 to 29 in good health and CMV-seropositive. The source material was PBMCs. This chain uses TRBV7-6 with TRBJ2-1, with 8 positions matching TRBD2. The CDR3 reads CASSLGEASGLNEQFF. Here the CDR3 DNA reads TGTGCCAGCAGCTTAGGGGAGGCTAGCGGGCTAAATGAGCAGTTCTTC. Full variable domain (missing parts from reference TRBV7-6 and TRBJ2-1): GAGVSQSPRYKVTKRGQDVALRCDPISGHVSLYWYRQALGQGPEFLTYFNYEAQQDKSGLPNDRFSAERPEGSISTLTIQRTEQRDSAMYRCASSLGEASGLNEQFFGPGTRLTVL.